One and the same sample provided the 29 T cell receptor beta chains below, sequenced in a study of beta chain features in type 1 diabetes. Study-level findings and limits: In all four CD4+ subsets, TCRB CDR3 length was significantly, moderately reduced in type 1 diabetes.

Of the isolated RNA, all was reverse transcribed, and so the sequenced material was expressed TCRB transcripts. The repertoire was sequenced with immunoSEQ multiplex PCR; TCRdb's copy has only in-frame clones and lacks some. Of about 47,000 clones listed, around 40% are singletons. These TCRs are of unknown antigen specificity. Sequencing was performed on stem cell memory CD4+ T cells from blood. The receptor source for this set is a man younger than 40 with type 1 diabetes.

This clone has a handful of counts. The chain has TRBV7-3 and TRBJ2-5; 7 bases line up with TRBD2. The V gene end was trimmed by 3 bases and the J gene end by 0 bases; junction bases not matched to a gene: 4. Germline V gene lookup returns CDR1 SGHTA and CDR2 FQGTGA. This CDR3 has 15 residues. The CDR3 reads CASSFLSGHQETQYF. CDR3 in DNA: TGTGCCAGCAGCTTTCTTAGCGGGCACCAAGAGACCCAGTACTTC.

A few counts support this clone. The chain uses TRBV10-3 and TRBJ2-5; 8 positions agree with TRBD1. This CDR3 is built from 13 residues. V was pared by 6 bases and J by 4 bases, with 4 bases of the junction left unmatched. Germline CDR1 is ENHRY and CDR2 is SYGVKD. The CDR3 spells CAIRPDRGETQYF. In DNA, the CDR3 is TGTGCCATCAGACCTGACAGGGGAGAGACCCAGTACTTC.

Points on this clone: In the same sample, other DNA sequences code for this CDR3. The chain employs TRBV7-2 and TRBJ2-5; 8 nucleotides line up with TRBD1. This CDR3 comprises 13 residues. From germline, CDR1 is SGHTA and CDR2 FQGNSA. Trimming removed 6 bases from V and 2 bases from J; junction bases left unmatched: 2. CDR3 region: CASSRQGQETQYF. CDR3 sequence (DNA): TGTGCCAGCAGTAGACAGGGGCAAGAGACCCAGTACTTC.

This clone was seen only a few times. The chain couples TRBV28 to TRBJ1-5; possibly TRBD1 for D (5 bases). Germline assignment: CDR1 MDHEN and CDR2 SYDVKM. The CDR3 loop spans 16 amino acids. Trimming left V 6 bases short and J 4 bases short, with 19 bases between. The CDR3 reads CASRPPGGRENQPQHF. The CDR3 DNA reads TGTGCCAGCAGACCACCGGGGGGGAGGGAGAATCAGCCCCAGCATTTT.

The chain links TRBV7-2 to TRBJ2-5; TRBD1 might be the D (6 bases). V dropped 1 base and J dropped 7 bases, with 10 bases sitting between them. This CDR3 is 13 amino acids long. Germline V gives CDR1 SGHTA, CDR2 FQGNSA. CDR3 in DNA: TGTGCCAGCAGCTTAGAACAGGGCCCGACCCAGTACTTC. It translates to CASSLEQGPTQYF.

This clone has more than one count but fewer than ten. The V call is TRBV5-6, the J call TRBJ1-2, with TRBD1 as a possible D gene (5 bases). The V gene lost 1 base and the J gene lost 6 bases, with 7 bases spanning the gap. The CDR3 has 12 residues. Germline loops: CDR1 SGHDT, CDR2 YYEEEE. CDR3 DNA: TGTGCCAGCAGCTTGCAGGGAAATGGCTACACCTTC. Its translation is CASSLQGNGYTF. The full variable domain, in which reference TRBV5-6 and TRBJ1-2 provide the parts outside the CDR3, is DAGVTQSPTHLIKTRGQQVTLRCSPKSGHDTVSWYQQALGQGPQFIFQYYEEEERQRGNFPDRFSGHQFPNYSSELNVNALLLGDSALYLCASSLQGNGYTFGSGTRLTVV.

This chain joins TRBV6-1 and TRBJ1-1; 7 bases agree with TRBD1. Germline-derived CDR1 and CDR2 are MNHNS and SASEGT. V shed 10 bases, J shed 8 bases, and the junction held 13 bases outside the gene matches. The CDR3 is 13 residues long. The CDR3 DNA reads as TGTGCCACCGAACTTAAGACAGGGAAGGAAGCTTTCTTT. It is translated as CATELKTGKEAFF.

The V gene is TRBV7-2, the J gene TRBJ2-5, with D tentatively TRBD1 (5 bases). V was clipped by 2 bases and J by 4 bases, with 5 bases between them. The germline V gene has CDR1 SGHTA and CDR2 FQGNSA. The CDR3 totals 12 residues. The CDR3 DNA reads as TGTGCCAGCAGCTTACAGGGAGAGACCCAGTACTTC. It translates to CASSLQGETQYF.

This clone was seen more than once but under ten times. The chain carries TRBV20-1 and TRBJ2-7; perhaps TRBD1 as D (5 bases). V was shortened by 2 bases and J by 3 bases, with 5 bases between the two germline ends. This CDR3 has 11 residues. CDR1 is DFQATT, CDR2 SNEGSKA, per germline (reference sequence). The CDR3 region is CSARQGYEQYF. In DNA form, the CDR3 reads TGCAGTGCTAGACAGGGCTACGAGCAGTACTTC.

The rearrangement joins TRBV11-2 to TRBJ2-2; maybe TRBD2 (6 bases). V gave up 1 base and J gave up 7 bases, with 10 bases separating them. In germline, CDR1 is SGHAT, CDR2 FQNNGV. The CDR3 totals 14 residues. The CDR3 loop reads CASSLGPGLGELFF. In DNA form, the CDR3 reads TGTGCCAGCAGCTTAGGCCCGGGACTCGGGGAGCTGTTTTTT.

This sequence joins TRBV6-1 and TRBJ2-5; 7 bases map to TRBD1. With V trimmed by 3 bases and J by 1 base, 2 bases remained unmatched. Germline V gene sequence: CDR1 MNHNS, CDR2 SASEGT. This CDR3 contains 14 residues. CDR3 bases: TGTGCCAGCAGTGACCGGGACAGCCAAGAGACCCAGTACTTC. It translates to CASSDRDSQETQYF.

This chain connects TRBV7-2 to TRBJ2-5; D possibly corresponds to TRBD2 (6 bases). Germline CDR1 and CDR2: SGHTA and FQGNSA. The V and J ends lost 5 bases and 5 bases respectively, with 9 bases between them. The length of the CDR3 is 12 residues. The DNA of the CDR3 is TGTGCCAGCAGCCCCGCGGGGGAGACCCAGTACTTC. Protein sequence: CASSPAGETQYF.

The chain links TRBV6-5 to TRBJ2-7; maybe TRBD1 (5 bases). V lost 0 bases, J lost 7 bases, and 16 bases lay in between. CDR3 length: 15 amino acids. Germline V gene data show CDR1 as MNHEY and CDR2 as SVGAGI. DNA for the CDR3: TGTGCCAGCAGTTACTCGAGACAAGGGGTGGGAGAGCAGTACTTC. This sequence encodes CASSYSRQGVGEQYF.

The J gene is TRBJ2-6, the V gene TRBV11-2; a possible D gene is TRBD1 (6 bases). CDR3 length: 18 amino acids. Germline CDR1 and CDR2: SGHAT and FQNNGV. With 1 base removed from V and 0 bases from J, the gap between germline ends came to 13 bases. The CDR3 protein is CASSLGWGLLSGANVLTF. The CDR3 nucleotides are TGTGCCAGCAGCTTAGGCTGGGGGCTTCTCTCTGGGGCCAACGTCCTGACTTTC.

The chain joins TRBV18 to TRBJ2-1, with no clear D. V lost 3 bases to trimming and J lost 7 bases, with 7 bases between them. This CDR3 has 12 residues. Germline assignment: CDR1 KGHSH and CDR2 LQKENI. The CDR3 nucleotides read TGTGCCAGCTCACCGCCAGTGAATGAGCAGTTCTTC. Residues: CASSPPVNEQFF.

V usage is TRBV30 and J usage is TRBJ2-4; D possibly corresponds to TRBD1 (6 bases). The CDR3 length is 17 residues. From germline, CDR1 is GTSNPN and CDR2 SVGIG (reference sequence). V was trimmed by 8 bases and J by 0 bases, leaving 23 bases between them. The CDR3: CAKRDRGSYLAKNIQYF. CDR3 nucleotide sequence: TGTGCCAAAAGGGATAGGGGGAGTTATCTAGCCAAAAACATTCAGTACTTC.

Only one count was recorded for this clone. The chain combines TRBV5-1 with TRBJ2-2; D gene uncertain. Germline loops: CDR1 SGHRS, CDR2 YFSETQ. There are 14 residues in the CDR3. V was clipped by 5 bases and J by 5 bases, with 13 bases between them. The CDR3 here is CASRTAAGTGELFF. In DNA, the CDR3 is TGCGCCAGCAGAACCGCCGCCGGGACCGGGGAGCTGTTTTTT. The entire variable domain, with the rest obtained from reference TRBV5-1 and TRBJ2-2, is as follows: KAGVTQTPRYLIKTRGQQVTLSCSPISGHRSVSWYQQTPGQGLQFLFEYFSETQRNKGNFPGRFSGRQFSNSRSEMNVSTLELGDSALYLCASRTAAGTGELFFGEGSRLTVL.

This clone has a handful of counts. The rearrangement uses TRBV10-2 and TRBJ2-3, with D possibly matching TRBD1 (5 bases). V gave up 3 bases and J gave up 14 bases, with 18 bases separating them. This CDR3 has 13 amino acids. Germline V gene sequence: CDR1 WSHSY, CDR2 SAAADI. The CDR3 DNA sequence: TGCGCCAGCAGTGATCCCCGGACATATCTCCCGTATTTT. This gives the protein CASSDPRTYLPYF.

The genes are TRBV5-6 and TRBJ2-2; maybe TRBD1 (5 bases). Germline values: CDR1 SGHDT, CDR2 YYEEEE. V lost 1 base to trimming and J lost 2 bases, with 9 bases between them. CDR3 length: 15 residues. The CDR3 protein is CASSLLTDNTGELFF. As DNA, the CDR3 is TGTGCCAGCAGCTTGTTGACAGACAACACCGGGGAGCTGTTTTTT.

This clone has just one count. The chain has TRBV28 and TRBJ1-1; D is perhaps TRBD1 (5 bases). Trimming left V 2 bases short and J 10 bases short, with 11 bases between. This CDR3 has 12 amino acids. Germline V gene data show CDR1 as MDHEN and CDR2 as SYDVKM. The CDR3 nucleotides read TGTGCCAGCAGTTTACAGGGACTAAGAGCTTTCTTT. This encodes CASSLQGLRAFF.

The CDR3 DNA is TGTGCCAGCAGCTGGACCAGACTAAACTCCTACAATGAGCAGTTCTTC. Translated: CASSWTRLNSYNEQFF. V gene TRBV7-2 combines with J gene TRBJ2-1; D might be TRBD2 (5 bases). V was trimmed by 4 bases and J by 0 bases, leaving 13 bases between them. The CDR3 contains 16 residues. Germline lookup yields CDR1 SGHTA and CDR2 FQGNSA.

The chain is built from TRBV7-3 and TRBJ2-3; no clear D. CDR3 length equals 12 residues. Germline V gene sequence: CDR1 SGHTA, CDR2 FQGTGA. With 5 bases removed from V and 3 bases from J, the gap between germline ends came to 6 bases. In nucleotides, the CDR3 is TGTGCCAGCAGCCCCGGGACAGATACGCAGTATTTT. Its translation: CASSPGTDTQYF.

This clone was seen a handful of times. The gene calls are TRBV19 and TRBJ2-3; D gene ambiguous. The CDR3 is 13 residues long. The germline CDR1 and CDR2 sequences are LNHDA and SQIVND (reference sequence). Deletions cut 7 bases from V and 1 base from J, with 9 bases between. The CDR3 sequence: CASKRTGTDTQYF. The CDR3 DNA reads TGTGCCAGTAAGAGAACGGGCACAGATACGCAGTATTTT.

The chain joins TRBV19 to TRBJ2-1, with 9 bases lining up with TRBD1. The CDR3 is made up of 13 amino acids. Trimming cost V 7 bases and J 3 bases; bases outside gene matches: 1. Germline CDR1 LNHDA, CDR2 SQIVND (reference sequence). The CDR3 DNA reads as TGTGCCAGTACGGGACAGGGCTACAATGAGCAGTTCTTC. Amino acids: CASTGQGYNEQFF.

This clone was seen more than once but under ten times. The CDR3 loop reads CASSPFTSKNIQYF. CDR3 in DNA: TGTGCCAGCTCTCCGTTTACATCCAAAAACATTCAGTACTTC. The chain joins TRBV7-2 to TRBJ2-4; no clear D. CDR1 is SGHTA and CDR2 is FQGNSA in the germline V gene. CDR3 size: 14 residues. V was shortened by 8 bases and J by 2 bases, with 13 bases between the two germline ends.

The V and J genes are TRBV7-9 and TRBJ2-3; TRBD2 might be the D (6 bases). The CDR3 is 17 residues long. Germline CDR1 SEHNR, CDR2 FQNEAQ (reference sequence). Trimming took off 3 bases at V and 2 bases at J, with 18 bases between the two ends. The CDR3: CASSFYVGGGVTDTQYF. CDR3 nucleotide sequence: TGTGCCAGCAGCTTTTACGTGGGGGGAGGAGTCACAGATACGCAGTATTTT.

This clone was picked up a small number of times. J is TRBJ1-1 and V is TRBV2; 10 bases align to TRBD1. Trimming cost V 6 bases and J 5 bases; bases outside gene matches: 6. CDR3 length equals 14 residues. Germline V gene data show CDR1 as SNHLY and CDR2 as FYNNEI. CDR3 nucleotide sequence: TGTGCCAGCAGGTTTGGGACAGGGGTAACTGAAGCTTTCTTT. Protein product: CASRFGTGVTEAFF.

This clone was observed a handful of times. This chain joins TRBV18 and TRBJ1-1, with D unclear. CDR1 is KGHSH and CDR2 is LQKENI in the germline V gene. The CDR3 runs to 12 residues. V was trimmed by 3 bases and J by 4 bases, leaving 6 bases between them. Here the CDR3 reads CASSPSGTEAFF. CDR3 in DNA: TGTGCCAGCTCACCTTCAGGCACTGAAGCTTTCTTT.

In this sample, this clone turned up once. The chain employs TRBV4-1 and TRBJ2-7, with a weak D call TRBD2 (6 bases). CDR3 length: 16 amino acids. The V and J ends lost 0 bases and 7 bases respectively, with 19 bases between them. Per germline, CDR1 MGHRA and CDR2 YSYEKL. In DNA form, the CDR3 reads TGCGCCAGCAGCCAAGATGGCGGGATGGGGTTTGGGGAGCAGTACTTC. Translating it yields CASSQDGGMGFGEQYF.